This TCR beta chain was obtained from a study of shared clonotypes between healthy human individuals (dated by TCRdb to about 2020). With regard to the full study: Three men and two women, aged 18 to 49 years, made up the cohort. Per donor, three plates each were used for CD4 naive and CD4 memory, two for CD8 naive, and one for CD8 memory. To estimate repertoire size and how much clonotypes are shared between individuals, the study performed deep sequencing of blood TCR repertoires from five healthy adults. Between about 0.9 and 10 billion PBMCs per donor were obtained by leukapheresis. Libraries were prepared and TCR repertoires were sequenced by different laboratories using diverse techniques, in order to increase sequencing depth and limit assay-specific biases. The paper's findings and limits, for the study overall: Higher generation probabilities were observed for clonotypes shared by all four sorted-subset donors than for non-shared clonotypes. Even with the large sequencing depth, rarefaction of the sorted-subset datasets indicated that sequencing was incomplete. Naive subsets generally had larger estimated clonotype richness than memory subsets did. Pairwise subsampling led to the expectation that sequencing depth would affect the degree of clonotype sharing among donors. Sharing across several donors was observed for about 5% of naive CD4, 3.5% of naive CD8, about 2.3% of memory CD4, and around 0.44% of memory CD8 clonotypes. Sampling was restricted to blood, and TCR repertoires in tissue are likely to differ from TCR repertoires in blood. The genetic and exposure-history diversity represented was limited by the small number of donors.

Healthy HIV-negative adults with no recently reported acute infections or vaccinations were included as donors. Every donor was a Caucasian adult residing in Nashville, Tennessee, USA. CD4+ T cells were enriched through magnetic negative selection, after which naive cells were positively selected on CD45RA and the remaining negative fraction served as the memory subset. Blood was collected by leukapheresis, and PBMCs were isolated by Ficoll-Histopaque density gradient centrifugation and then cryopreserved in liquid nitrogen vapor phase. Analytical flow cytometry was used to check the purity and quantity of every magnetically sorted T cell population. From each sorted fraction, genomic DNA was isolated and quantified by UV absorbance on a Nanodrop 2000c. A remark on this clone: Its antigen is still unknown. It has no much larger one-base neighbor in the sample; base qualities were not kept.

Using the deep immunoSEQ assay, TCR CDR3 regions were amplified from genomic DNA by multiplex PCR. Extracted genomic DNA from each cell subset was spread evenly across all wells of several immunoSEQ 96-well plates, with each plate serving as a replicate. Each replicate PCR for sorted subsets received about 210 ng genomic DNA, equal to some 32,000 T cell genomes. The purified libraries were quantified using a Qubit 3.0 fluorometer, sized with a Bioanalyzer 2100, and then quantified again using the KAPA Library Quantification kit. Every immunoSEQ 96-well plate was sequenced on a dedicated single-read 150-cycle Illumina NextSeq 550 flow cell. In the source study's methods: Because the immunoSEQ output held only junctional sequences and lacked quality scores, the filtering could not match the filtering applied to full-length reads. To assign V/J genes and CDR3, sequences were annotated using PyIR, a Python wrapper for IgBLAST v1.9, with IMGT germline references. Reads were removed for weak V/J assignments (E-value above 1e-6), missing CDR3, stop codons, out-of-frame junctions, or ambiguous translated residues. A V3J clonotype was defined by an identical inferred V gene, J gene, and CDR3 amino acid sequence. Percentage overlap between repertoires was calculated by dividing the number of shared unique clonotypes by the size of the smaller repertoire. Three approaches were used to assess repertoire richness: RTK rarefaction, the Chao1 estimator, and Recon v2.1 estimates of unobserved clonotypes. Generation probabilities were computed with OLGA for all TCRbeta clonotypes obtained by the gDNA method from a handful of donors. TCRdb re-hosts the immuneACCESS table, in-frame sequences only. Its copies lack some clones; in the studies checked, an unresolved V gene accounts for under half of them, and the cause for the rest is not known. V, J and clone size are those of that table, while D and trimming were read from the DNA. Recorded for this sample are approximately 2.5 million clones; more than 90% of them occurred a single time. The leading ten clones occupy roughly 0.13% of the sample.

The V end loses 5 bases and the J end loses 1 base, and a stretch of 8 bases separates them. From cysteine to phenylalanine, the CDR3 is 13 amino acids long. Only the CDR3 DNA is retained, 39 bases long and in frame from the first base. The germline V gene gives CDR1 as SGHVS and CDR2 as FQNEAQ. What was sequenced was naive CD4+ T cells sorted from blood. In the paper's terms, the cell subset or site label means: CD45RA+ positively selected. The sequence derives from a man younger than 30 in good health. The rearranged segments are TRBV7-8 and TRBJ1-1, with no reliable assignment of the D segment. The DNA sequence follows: TGTGCCAGCAGCGCAAACCAGAACACTGAAGCTTTCTTT. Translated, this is CASSANQNTEAFF.